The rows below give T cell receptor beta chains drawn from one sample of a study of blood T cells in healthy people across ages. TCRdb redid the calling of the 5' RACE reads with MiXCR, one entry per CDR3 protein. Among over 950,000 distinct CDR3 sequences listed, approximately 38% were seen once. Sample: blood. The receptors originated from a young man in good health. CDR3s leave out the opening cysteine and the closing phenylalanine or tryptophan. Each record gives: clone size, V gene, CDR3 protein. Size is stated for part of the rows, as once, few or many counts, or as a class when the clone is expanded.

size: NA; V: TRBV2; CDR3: ASSAGLAAAQAYNEQY
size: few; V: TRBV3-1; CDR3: ASSPSPGGRITEAF
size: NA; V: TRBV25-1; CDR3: ASSEVTGKNTGELF
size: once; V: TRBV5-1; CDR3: ASSLLGSGVTDAQY
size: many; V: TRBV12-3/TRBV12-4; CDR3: ASSPGRSSYEQY
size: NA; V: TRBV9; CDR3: ASSVASGYYGYT
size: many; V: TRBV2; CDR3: ASSGSYEQY
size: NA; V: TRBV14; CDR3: ASSPRRSTNEKLF
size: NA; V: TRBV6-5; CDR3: ASRGVLGTEAF
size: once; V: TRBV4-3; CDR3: ASSHSRGDRDKGAF
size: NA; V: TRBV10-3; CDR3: AISVGPPDTGELF
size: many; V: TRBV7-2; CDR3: ASSLTGASYNEQF
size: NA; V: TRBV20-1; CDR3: SASGTGRDTDTQY
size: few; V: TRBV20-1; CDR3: SAWDSDQPQH
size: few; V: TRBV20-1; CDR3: SARERGDTEAF
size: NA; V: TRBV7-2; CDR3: ASSLRDYFNQPQH
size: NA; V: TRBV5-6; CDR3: ASSLEARGRTEAF
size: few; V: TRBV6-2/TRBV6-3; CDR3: ASTKWDRGSYNEQF
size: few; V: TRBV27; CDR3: ASSPSGTGDYEQY
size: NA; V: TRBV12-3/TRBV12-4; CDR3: ASLPPSRAANTGELF
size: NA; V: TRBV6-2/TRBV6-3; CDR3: ASWREGGYI
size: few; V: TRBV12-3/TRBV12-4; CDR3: ASSYFSGANVLT
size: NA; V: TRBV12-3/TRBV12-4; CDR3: ASSRDTNNEQF
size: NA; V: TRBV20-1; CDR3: SARAQGAPRTDTQY
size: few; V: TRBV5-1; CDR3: ASSLEPNSYNEQF
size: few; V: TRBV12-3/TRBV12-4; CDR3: ASSAPGQGDRYYGYT
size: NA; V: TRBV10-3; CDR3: AVKEGRTTDTQY
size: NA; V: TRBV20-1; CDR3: SVQTVAF
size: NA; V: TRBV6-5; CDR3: ASSYYGGSYNEQY
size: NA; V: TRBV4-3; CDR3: ASSQEPFINTGKLF
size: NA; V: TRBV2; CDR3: ASRLLQGASYNSPLH
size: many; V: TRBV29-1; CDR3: SVHGSSYEQY
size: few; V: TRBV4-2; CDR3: ASSQEGTGVEVVTQY
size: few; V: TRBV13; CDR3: ASSFLPGELF